This T cell receptor (beta chain) was recovered during a study of T cell repertoires in cytomegalovirus infection. Study details: Public signatures in TCR beta pointed to CMV infection and matching HLA type.

A single record per CDR3 protein comes from TCRdb applying MiXCR to the reads. The sample yields about 220,000 distinct CDR3 sequences, 30% to 45% seen once. Germline assignment: CDR1 LGHNT and CDR2 FRNRAP. The CDR3 is 12 residues long. The V end was cut by 4 bases, the J end by 9 bases, with 10 bases between. On this clonotype: Its antigen is currently unknown.

Study results and caveats: HLA-C-restricted CMV clonotypes gave the most frequent clonotype in two of eight donors.

The sequence derives from a human donor in good health (CMV status not recorded). Some clones in this sample may be carry-over from other donors' samples. Sequences were derived from CD8+ T cells from cultured PBMCs, sampled from culture after CMV antigen stimulation. The chain carries TRBV12-5 and TRBJ1-5; no firm D call. CDR3 DNA sequence: TGTGCTAGTGGTTCCTCCCTAGGGCCCCAGCATTTT. This codes for CASGSSLGPQHF. Full variable domain (missing parts from reference TRBV12-5 and TRBJ1-5): DARVTQTPRHKVTEMGQEVTMRCQPILGHNTVFWYRQTMMQGLELLAYFRNRAPLDDSGMPKDRFSAEMPDATLATLKIQPSEPRDSAVYFCASGSSLGPQHFGDGTRLSIL.